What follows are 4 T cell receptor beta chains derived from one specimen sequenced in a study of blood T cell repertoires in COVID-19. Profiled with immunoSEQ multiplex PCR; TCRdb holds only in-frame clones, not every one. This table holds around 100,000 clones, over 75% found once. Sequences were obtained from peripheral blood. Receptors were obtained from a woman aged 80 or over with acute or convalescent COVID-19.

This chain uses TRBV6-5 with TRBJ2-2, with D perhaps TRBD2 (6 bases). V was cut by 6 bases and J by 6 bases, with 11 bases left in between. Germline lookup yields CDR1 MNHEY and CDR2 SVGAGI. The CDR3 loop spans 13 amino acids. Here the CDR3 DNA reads TGTGCCAGCAGCCGACTAGTTGCCGGGGAGCTGTTTTTT. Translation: CASSRLVAGELFF.

The CDR3 sequence is CAWHDRDNGYTF. CDR3 sequence (DNA): TGTGCCTGGCATGACAGGGACAATGGCTACACCTTC. V usage is TRBV30 and J usage is TRBJ1-2; the match to TRBD1 covers 7 bases. CDR1 and CDR2 from the germline V gene are GTSNPN and SVGIG (reference sequence). The CDR3 is 12 residues long. Trimming at V came to 5 bases and at J to 6 bases, leaving 6 bases not matched to a gene.

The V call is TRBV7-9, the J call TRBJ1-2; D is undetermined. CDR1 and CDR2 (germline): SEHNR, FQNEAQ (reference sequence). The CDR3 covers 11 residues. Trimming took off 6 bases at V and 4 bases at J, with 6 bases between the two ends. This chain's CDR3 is CASREPYGYTF. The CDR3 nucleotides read TGTGCCAGCAGGGAGCCCTATGGCTACACCTTC.

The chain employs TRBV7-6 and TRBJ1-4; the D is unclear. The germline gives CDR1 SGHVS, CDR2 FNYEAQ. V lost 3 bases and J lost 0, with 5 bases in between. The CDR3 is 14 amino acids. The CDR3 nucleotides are TGTGCCAGCAGCTTGCAGGCAACTAATGAAAAACTGTTTTTT. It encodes CASSLQATNEKLFF. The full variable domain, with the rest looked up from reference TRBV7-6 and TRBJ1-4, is GAGVSQSPRYKVTKRGQDVALRCDPISGHVSLYWYRQALGQGPEFLTYFNYEAQQDKSGLPNDRFSAERPEGSISTLTIQRTEQRDSAMYRCASSLQATNEKLFFGSGTQLSVL.